This T cell receptor (beta chain) originates from a study of cytomegalovirus exposure and HLA in healthy donors. Study results and caveats: Being indistinguishable, some V segments were excluded, TRBV6-2 and TRBV6-3 among them. Reports credit the classifier with highly specific, highly sensitive diagnosis of cytomegalovirus status.

With regard to this clone: The antigen is undetermined.

Germline V gene sequence: CDR1 MNHEY, CDR2 SVGAGI. This CDR3 is built from 11 residues. J lost 7 bases, V lost 6 bases, and 3 bases had no gene match. This PCR relied on a set of 60 Vbeta primers and 13 Jbeta primers. Methods used by the authors: Counted up in a later analysis, unique TCR beta chains came to some 72 million, with some 9.9 million shared. Here immunoSEQ multiplex PCR was the method, and the copy in TCRdb shows in-frame clones only, minus some. That table is the source of V, J and clone size, and D and trimming were worked out from the DNA. The data show roughly 160,000 clones, 65% to 80% seen once.

This receptor was identified in a man aged 40-49 years in good health and CMV-seronegative. This sequence joins TRBV6-5 and TRBJ2-7; TRBD2 matches at 7 bases. Sequencing used PBMCs. The CDR3, as DNA: TGTGCCAGCAGCAACGGGAGGGAGCAGTACTTC. This gives the protein CASSNGREQYF.